These 24 T cell receptor beta chains originate from one sample sequenced in a study of blood T cell repertoires in COVID-19. Assay used: immunoSEQ multiplex PCR; TCRdb lists only in-frame clones, some missing. Counted here are fewer than 250,000 clones, 85% occurring once; the ten biggest clones make up 0.85% to 0.95%. The specimen was peripheral blood. The source is a man aged 55 to 70 with COVID-19, enrolled during active disease.

The chain couples TRBV30 to TRBJ2-7; D perhaps matches TRBD2 (6 bases). This CDR3 region has 13 residues. The V and J ends lost 3 bases and 6 bases respectively, with 15 bases between them. CDR1 and CDR2 from the germline V gene are GTSNPN and SVGIG (reference sequence). CDR3: CAWSRDWGVEQYF. For the CDR3, the DNA is TGTGCCTGGAGCAGGGACTGGGGAGTCGAGCAGTACTTC.

The gene calls are TRBV6-2 or TRBV6-3 and TRBJ1-5; TRBD1 is a possible D gene (6 bases). V gave up 0 bases and J gave up 9 bases, with 21 bases separating them. Germline V gene data show CDR1 as MNHEY and CDR2 as SVGEGT. The CDR3 covers 17 residues. This CDR3 reads CASSYSVGTGTLMPQHF. The CDR3 DNA sequence: TGTGCCAGCAGTTACTCGGTGGGAACAGGGACGTTGATGCCCCAGCATTTT.

Here the CDR3 reads CASKAALGTYEQYF. The CDR3 DNA reads TGCGCCTCCAAAGCGGCCCTCGGGACCTACGAGCAGTACTTC. The chain joins TRBV5-1 to TRBJ2-7; weak D call: TRBD2 (5 bases). The CDR3 consists of 14 residues. Trimming took 10 bases from V and 2 from J, leaving 19 bases between them. From germline, CDR1 is SGHRS and CDR2 YFSETQ. Full variable domain (remainder filled in from reference TRBV5-1 and TRBJ2-7): KAGVTQTPRYLIKTRGQQVTLSCSPISGHRSVSWYQQTPGQGLQFLFEYFSETQRNKGNFPGRFSGRQFSNSRSEMNVSTLELGDSALYLCASKAALGTYEQYFGPGTRLTVT.

J is TRBJ2-2 and V is TRBV6-4; 14 bases match TRBD2. Germline-derived CDR1 and CDR2 are MRHNA and SNTAGT. J was trimmed by 5 bases and V by 10 bases; bases with no gene match: 6. The CDR3 spans 15 residues. The CDR3 nucleotides are TGTGCCACCAGAGGGACTAGCGGGAGAACCGGGGAGCTGTTTTTT. Its protein is CATRGTSGRTGELFF.

This rearrangement joins TRBV3-1 (or the pseudogene TRBV3-2) to TRBJ2-2; D gene ambiguous. The CDR3 spans 13 residues. The ends were cut back, 4 bases at V and 3 bases at J, with 6 bases in the middle. The germline gives CDR1 LGHDT, CDR2 YNNKEL (reference sequence). CDR3 residues: CASSRHDTGELFF. As DNA, the CDR3 is TGTGCCAGCAGCCGACACGACACCGGGGAGCTGTTTTTT.

This sequence joins TRBV28 and TRBJ1-1, with D uncertain. V shed 4 bases and J shed 10 bases, with 25 bases lying between them. The CDR3 has 16 amino acids. Germline V CDR1 and CDR2: MDHEN, SYDVKM. DNA for the CDR3: TGTGCCAGCAGTTCGCCCTCTGAGGGCGCACCCCGCCCAGCTTTCTTT. Its translation is CASSSPSEGAPRPAFF.

This chain links TRBV5-1 with TRBJ2-1; tentative D call: TRBD2 (5 bases). Germline V gives CDR1 SGHRS, CDR2 YFSETQ. V shed 7 bases and J shed 5 bases, with 19 bases lying between them. The CDR3 extends over 15 amino acids. CDR3 nucleotide sequence: TGCGCCAGCTTCGGAGGTAGGGCCCCCCACAATGAGCAGTTCTTC. Translated: CASFGGRAPHNEQFF.

V usage is TRBV9 and J usage is TRBJ2-3, with TRBD2 matching 8 bases. Per germline, CDR1 SGDLS and CDR2 YYNGEE. The junction had 14 bases not matched to a gene; V was cut back by 3 bases and J by 5 bases. The CDR3 contains 17 residues. In nucleotides, the CDR3 is TGTGCCAGCAGCGGACGCGGGGTACGGGAGGGGAAAGATACGCAGTATTTT. Amino acid sequence: CASSGRGVREGKDTQYF.

The V and J genes are TRBV5-6 and TRBJ1-2; perhaps TRBD1 as D (6 bases). Trimming took off 2 bases at V and 8 bases at J, with 16 bases between the two ends. CDR1 and CDR2 from the germline V gene are SGHDT and YYEEEE. CDR3 size: 14 residues. CDR3 coding DNA: TGTGCCAGCAGCTTAGGGGACACTCTTACGGGCTACACCTTC. Residues: CASSLGDTLTGYTF.

This clone came up once. This chain links TRBV28 with TRBJ1-1; no definite D call. This CDR3 has 14 amino acids. Germline V gene lookup returns CDR1 MDHEN and CDR2 SYDVKM. Trimming took 7 bases from V and 6 from J, leaving 18 bases between them. This chain's CDR3 is CASNPSREDAEAFF. CDR3 DNA sequence: TGTGCCAGCAACCCCTCGCGGGAGGACGCTGAAGCTTTCTTT.

This rearrangement joins TRBV7-3 to TRBJ2-3, with 12 bases that match TRBD2. The V gene's germline CDR1 is SGHTA and CDR2 FQGTGA. Unmatched junction bases numbered 3, after V lost 5 bases and J lost 3 bases. The CDR3 is made up of 15 amino acids. CDR3 region: CASSVTSGRTDTQYF. DNA for the CDR3: TGTGCCAGCAGCGTGACTAGCGGGAGAACAGATACGCAGTATTTT.

This chain connects TRBV1 to TRBJ1-5. TRBV1 is a pseudogene segment. This CDR3 is 16 amino acids long. The CDR3: CTSSQTRREGNQPQHF. In DNA form, the CDR3 reads TGCACCAGCAGCCAAACCCGACGGGAGGGCAATCAGCCCCAGCATTTT.

In this sample, this clone turned up once. This sample includes further DNA sequences coding for the same CDR3. The CDR3 nucleotides are TGTGCCAGCAGTTTTTCCGATCAGCCCCAGCATTTT. Translating it yields CASSFSDQPQHF. The gene calls are TRBV28 and TRBJ1-5; D call uncertain. Germline V gene lookup returns CDR1 MDHEN and CDR2 SYDVKM. This CDR3 is built from 12 residues. V lost 3 bases to trimming and J lost 5 bases, with 5 bases between them. The full variable domain, with the rest looked up from reference TRBV28 and TRBJ1-5, is DVKVTQSSRYLVKRTGEKVFLECVQDMDHENMFWYRQDPGLGLRLIYFSYDVKMKEKGDIPEGYSVSREKKERFSLILESASTNQTSMYLCASSFSDQPQHFGDGTRLSIL.

This clone was counted between two and nine times. The V and J genes are TRBV4-2 and TRBJ2-5; 9 nucleotides match TRBD1. Germline CDR1 reads LGHNA; CDR2 reads YNFKEQ. V was pared by 2 bases and J by 1 base, with 2 bases of the junction left unmatched. CDR3 length: 15 amino acids. The CDR3 here is CASSQQGQGQETQYF. The CDR3 region has the DNA TGTGCCAGCAGCCAACAGGGACAGGGCCAAGAGACCCAGTACTTC.

This clone was picked up one time. The chain is built from TRBV4-3 and TRBJ2-7; no definite D call. V dropped 0 bases and J dropped 0 bases, with 6 bases sitting between them. The CDR3 has 14 residues. Germline loops: CDR1 LGHNA, CDR2 YSLEER. The CDR3 sequence: CASSQDLASYEQYF. The CDR3 DNA is TGCGCCAGCAGCCAAGATTTGGCCTCCTACGAGCAGTACTTC.

The chain carries TRBV6-2 or TRBV6-3 and TRBJ2-3; D is undetermined. CDR3 length equals 14 residues. Deletions cut 2 bases from V and 0 bases from J, with 6 bases between. The V gene's germline CDR1 is MNHEY and CDR2 SVGEGT. The CDR3 DNA follows: TGTGCCAGCAGTTACGTGCGGAGCACAGATACGCAGTATTTT. This encodes CASSYVRSTDTQYF.

This clone was seen more than once but under ten times. The chain links TRBV5-8 to TRBJ1-4; D ambiguous. The CDR3 covers 14 residues. V gave up 4 bases and J gave up 6 bases, with 13 bases separating them. The germline CDR1 and CDR2 sequences are SGHTS and YDEGEE. CDR3 DNA: TGTGCCAGCAGCCCGGGTCCAACGGATGAAAAACTGTTTTTT. Amino acid sequence: CASSPGPTDEKLFF.

The rearrangement joins TRBV11-3 to TRBJ1-4, with 7 nucleotides matching TRBD1. Losses at the gene ends were 5 bases for V and 3 bases for J; bases not matched to a gene: 9. This CDR3 has 16 amino acids. From germline, CDR1 is SGHNT and CDR2 YENEEA. The CDR3 DNA is TGTGCCAGCAGCACAGGGGCCAGGGTCCCTAATGAAAAACTGTTTTTT. As protein: CASSTGARVPNEKLFF. Full variable domain (rest looked up from reference TRBV11-3 and TRBJ1-4): EAGVVQSPRYKIIEKKQPVAFWCNPISGHNTLYWYLQNLGQGPELLIRYENEEAVDDSQLPKDRFSAERLKGVDSTLKIQPAELGDSAVYLCASSTGARVPNEKLFFGSGTQLSVL.

V usage is TRBV2 and J usage is TRBJ2-7; 7 nucleotides agree with TRBD2. The ends lost 6 bases at V and 0 bases at J; junction bases unmatched: 2. Germline CDR1 is SNHLY and CDR2 is FYNNEI. This CDR3 contains 13 residues. The DNA for the CDR3 is TGTGCCAGCAGGGGGGGGTCCTCCTACGAGCAGTACTTC. This codes for CASRGGSSYEQYF.

The chain carries TRBV27 and TRBJ2-7, with TRBD1 matching 10 bases. The CDR3 loop spans 13 amino acids. The germline V gene encodes CDR1 MNHEY and CDR2 SMNVEV (reference sequence). V trimming: 8 bases; J trimming: 4 bases; junction bases outside the gene matches: 5. The CDR3 nucleotides read TGTGCCAGCCGGGACAGGGGAGGGTACGAGCAGTACTTC. Translation gives CASRDRGGYEQYF.

This clone appeared a few times. The chain couples TRBV5-4 to TRBJ1-4; D is unresolved. V lost 3 bases to trimming and J lost 8 bases, with 14 bases between them. This CDR3 comprises 14 residues. In germline, CDR1 is SGHNT, CDR2 YYREEE (reference sequence). Written as DNA, the CDR3 is TGTGCCAGCAGCTCGCAACTGCAAGAGGAAAAACTGTTTTTT. The encoded protein is CASSSQLQEEKLFF. Full variable domain (outside the CDR3, taken from reference TRBV5-4 and TRBJ1-4): ETGVTQSPTHLIKTRGQQVTLRCSSQSGHNTVSWYQQALGQGPQFIFQYYREEENGRGNFPPRFSGLQFPNYSSELNVNALELDDSALYLCASSSQLQEEKLFFGSGTQLSVL.

V and J are TRBV5-6 and TRBJ2-7, with TRBD1 matching 10 bases. The V gene's germline CDR1 is SGHDT and CDR2 YYEEEE. This CDR3 contains 15 residues. J lost 5 bases, V lost 2 bases, and 7 bases had no gene match. CDR3 sequence: CASSLDRGPSHEQYF. DNA for the CDR3: TGTGCCAGCAGCTTAGACAGGGGGCCGTCCCACGAGCAGTACTTC.

The chain employs TRBV19 and TRBJ2-1, with TRBD2 identical over 8 bases. The germline gives CDR1 LNHDA, CDR2 SQIVND (reference sequence). The V gene end was trimmed by 5 bases and the J gene end by 0 bases; junction bases not matched to a gene: 3. This CDR3 spans 15 amino acids. The CDR3 DNA is TGTGCCAGTAGTTGGAGCGGGAGCTCCTACAATGAGCAGTTCTTC. This translates into CASSWSGSSYNEQFF.

V gene TRBV12-3 or TRBV12-4 combines with J gene TRBJ1-6; the match to TRBD1 covers 8 bases. J was trimmed by 14 bases and V by 6 bases; bases with no gene match: 9. The CDR3 is 13 residues long. Written as DNA, the CDR3 is TGTGCCAGCAGCCGGGTGACAGGGGAAGCCCTCCACTTT. It encodes CASSRVTGEALHF.